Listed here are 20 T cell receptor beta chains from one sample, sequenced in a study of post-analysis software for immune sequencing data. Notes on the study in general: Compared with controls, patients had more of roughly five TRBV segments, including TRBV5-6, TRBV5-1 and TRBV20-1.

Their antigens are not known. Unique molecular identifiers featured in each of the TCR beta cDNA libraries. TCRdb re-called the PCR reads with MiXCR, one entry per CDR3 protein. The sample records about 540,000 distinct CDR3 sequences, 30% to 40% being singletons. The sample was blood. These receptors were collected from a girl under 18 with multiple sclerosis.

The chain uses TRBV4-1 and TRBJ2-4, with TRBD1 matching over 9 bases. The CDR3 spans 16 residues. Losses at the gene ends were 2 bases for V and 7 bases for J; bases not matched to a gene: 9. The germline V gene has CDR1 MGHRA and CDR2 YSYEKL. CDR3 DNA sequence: TGCGCCAGCAGCCAACCCGGGACAGGGAATAGGAACATTCAGTACTTC. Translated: CASSQPGTGNRNIQYF.

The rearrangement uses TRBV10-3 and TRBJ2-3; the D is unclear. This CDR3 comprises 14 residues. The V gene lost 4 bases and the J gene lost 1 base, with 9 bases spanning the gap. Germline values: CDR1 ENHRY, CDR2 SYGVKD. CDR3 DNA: TGTGCCATCAGTGCCTGGGATGGCACAGATACGCAGTATTTT. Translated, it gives CAISAWDGTDTQYF.

CDR3: CASSRTVPNTEAFF. In DNA form, the CDR3 reads TGTGCCAGCAGCCGGACAGTCCCGAACACTGAAGCTTTCTTT. V and J are TRBV7-2 and TRBJ1-1; D perhaps matches TRBD1 (6 bases). The V and J ends lost 5 bases and 1 base respectively, with 11 bases between them. Germline-derived CDR1 and CDR2 are SGHTA and FQGNSA. The CDR3 is 14 residues long.

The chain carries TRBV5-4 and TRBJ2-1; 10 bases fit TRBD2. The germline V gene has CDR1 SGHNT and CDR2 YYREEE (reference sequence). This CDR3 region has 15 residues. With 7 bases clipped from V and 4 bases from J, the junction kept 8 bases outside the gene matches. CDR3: CASAAGLAVYNEQFF. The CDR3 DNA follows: TGTGCCAGCGCGGCCGGACTAGCGGTGTACAATGAGCAGTTCTTC. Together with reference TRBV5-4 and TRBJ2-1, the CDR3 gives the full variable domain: ETGVTQSPTHLIKTRGQQVTLRCSSQSGHNTVSWYQQALGQGPQFIFQYYREEENGRGNFPPRFSGLQFPNYSSELNVNALELDDSALYLCASAAGLAVYNEQFFGPGTRLTVL.

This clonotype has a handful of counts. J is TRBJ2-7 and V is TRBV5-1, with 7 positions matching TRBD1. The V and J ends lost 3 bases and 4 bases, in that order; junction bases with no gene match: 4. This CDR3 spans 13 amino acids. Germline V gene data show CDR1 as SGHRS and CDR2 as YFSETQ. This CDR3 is CASSSTGFYEQYF. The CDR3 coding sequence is TGCGCCAGCAGCTCGACAGGGTTTTACGAGCAGTACTTC.

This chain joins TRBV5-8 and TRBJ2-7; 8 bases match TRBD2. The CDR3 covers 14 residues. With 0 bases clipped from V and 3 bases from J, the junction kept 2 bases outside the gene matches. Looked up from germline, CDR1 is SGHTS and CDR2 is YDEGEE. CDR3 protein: CASSLGGLDYEQYF. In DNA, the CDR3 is TGTGCCAGCAGCTTGGGGGGACTAGACTACGAGCAGTACTTC.

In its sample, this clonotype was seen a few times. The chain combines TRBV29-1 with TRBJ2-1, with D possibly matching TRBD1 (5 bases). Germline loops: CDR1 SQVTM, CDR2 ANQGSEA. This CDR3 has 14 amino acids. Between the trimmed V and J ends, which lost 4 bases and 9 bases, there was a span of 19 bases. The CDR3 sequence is CSVGTQKGSGEQFF. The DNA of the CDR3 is TGCAGCGTTGGGACCCAGAAGGGGTCCGGTGAGCAGTTCTTC.

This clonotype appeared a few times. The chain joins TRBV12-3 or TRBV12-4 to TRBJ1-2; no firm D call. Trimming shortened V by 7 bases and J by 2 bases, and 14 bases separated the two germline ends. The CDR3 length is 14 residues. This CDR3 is CASNPPGTNYGYTF. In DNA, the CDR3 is TGTGCCAGCAACCCCCCGGGAACCAACTATGGCTACACCTTC.

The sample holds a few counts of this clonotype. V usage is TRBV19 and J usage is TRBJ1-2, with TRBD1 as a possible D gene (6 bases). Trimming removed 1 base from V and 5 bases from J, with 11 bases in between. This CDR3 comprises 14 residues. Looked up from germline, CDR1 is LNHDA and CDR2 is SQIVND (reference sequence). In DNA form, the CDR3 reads TGTGCCAGTAGTATAGGGACAGCTCTGTATGGCTACACCTTC. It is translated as CASSIGTALYGYTF.

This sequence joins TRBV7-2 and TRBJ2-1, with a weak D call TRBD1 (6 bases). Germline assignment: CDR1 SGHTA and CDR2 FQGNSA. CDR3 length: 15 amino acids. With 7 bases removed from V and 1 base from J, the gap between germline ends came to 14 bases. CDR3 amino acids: CASNEGVQSYNEQFF. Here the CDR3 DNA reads TGTGCCAGCAATGAGGGGGTTCAATCCTACAATGAGCAGTTCTTC.

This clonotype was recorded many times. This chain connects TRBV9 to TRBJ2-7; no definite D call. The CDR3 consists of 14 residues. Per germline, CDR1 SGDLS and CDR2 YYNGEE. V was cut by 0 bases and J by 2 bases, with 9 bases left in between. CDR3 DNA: TGTGCCAGCAGCGTAGGAGCAGATCCCTACGAGCAGTACTTC. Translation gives CASSVGADPYEQYF.

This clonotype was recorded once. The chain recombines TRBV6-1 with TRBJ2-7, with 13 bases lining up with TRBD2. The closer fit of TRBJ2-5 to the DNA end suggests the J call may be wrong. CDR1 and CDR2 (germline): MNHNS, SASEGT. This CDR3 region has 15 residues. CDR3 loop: CASSPRTSGGETQYF. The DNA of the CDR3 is TGTGCCAGCAGTCCTCGGACTAGCGGGGGAGAGACCCAGTACTTC.

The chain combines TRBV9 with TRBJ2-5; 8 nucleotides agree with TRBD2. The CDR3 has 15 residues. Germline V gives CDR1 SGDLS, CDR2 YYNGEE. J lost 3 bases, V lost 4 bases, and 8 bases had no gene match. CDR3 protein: CASSQEVSGEETQYF. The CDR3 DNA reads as TGTGCCAGCAGCCAAGAGGTTAGCGGGGAAGAGACCCAGTACTTC.

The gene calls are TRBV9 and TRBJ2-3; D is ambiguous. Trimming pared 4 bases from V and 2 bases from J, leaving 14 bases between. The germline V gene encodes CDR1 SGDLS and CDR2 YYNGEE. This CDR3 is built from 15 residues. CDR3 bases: TGTGCCAGCAGCCCCCGGCCGGGTCCCACAGATACGCAGTATTTT. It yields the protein CASSPRPGPTDTQYF. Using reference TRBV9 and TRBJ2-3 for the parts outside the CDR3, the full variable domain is DSGVTQTPKHLITATGQRVTLRCSPRSGDLSVYWYQQSLDQGLQFLIQYYNGEERAKGNILERFSAQQFPDLHSELNLSSLELGDSALYFCASSPRPGPTDTQYFGPGTRLTVL.

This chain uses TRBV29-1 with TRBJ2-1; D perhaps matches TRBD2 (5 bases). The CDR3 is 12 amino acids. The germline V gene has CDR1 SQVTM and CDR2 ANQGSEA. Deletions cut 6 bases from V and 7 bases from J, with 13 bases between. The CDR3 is CSVGRRDNEQFF. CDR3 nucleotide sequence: TGCAGCGTAGGGAGAAGGGATAATGAGCAGTTCTTC.

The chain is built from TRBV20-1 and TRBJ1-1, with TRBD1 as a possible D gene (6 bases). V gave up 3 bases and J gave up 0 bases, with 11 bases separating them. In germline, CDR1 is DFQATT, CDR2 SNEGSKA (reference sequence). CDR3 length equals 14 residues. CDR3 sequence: CSARVDSMNTEAFF. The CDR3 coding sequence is TGCAGTGCTAGGGTGGACAGTATGAACACTGAAGCTTTCTTT.

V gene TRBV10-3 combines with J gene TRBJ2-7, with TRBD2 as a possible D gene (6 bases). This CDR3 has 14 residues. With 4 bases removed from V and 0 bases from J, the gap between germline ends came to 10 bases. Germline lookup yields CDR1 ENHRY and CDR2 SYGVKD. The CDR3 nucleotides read TGTGCCATCAGTGCGGGGGAGAGCTCCTACGAGCAGTACTTC. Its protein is CAISAGESSYEQYF.

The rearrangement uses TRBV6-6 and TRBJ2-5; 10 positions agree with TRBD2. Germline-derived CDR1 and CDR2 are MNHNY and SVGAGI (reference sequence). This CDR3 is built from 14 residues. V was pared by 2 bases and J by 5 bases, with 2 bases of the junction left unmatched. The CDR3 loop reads CASSYLAGAETQYF. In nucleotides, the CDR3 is TGTGCCAGCAGTTACCTAGCGGGGGCTGAGACCCAGTACTTC.

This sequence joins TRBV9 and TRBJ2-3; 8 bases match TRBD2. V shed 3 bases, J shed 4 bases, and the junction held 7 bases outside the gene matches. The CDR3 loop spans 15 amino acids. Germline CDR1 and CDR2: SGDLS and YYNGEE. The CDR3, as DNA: TGTGCCAGCAGCGGCGCCGGGACTAGTTCAGATACGCAGTATTTT. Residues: CASSGAGTSSDTQYF.

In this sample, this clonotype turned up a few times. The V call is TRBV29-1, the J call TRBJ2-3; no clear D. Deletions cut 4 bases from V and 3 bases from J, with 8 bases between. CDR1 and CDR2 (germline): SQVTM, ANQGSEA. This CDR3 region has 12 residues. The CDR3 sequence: CSVGAETDTQYF. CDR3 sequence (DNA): TGCAGCGTTGGGGCGGAAACAGATACGCAGTATTTT.